Following are 13 T cell receptor beta chains from one sample sequenced in a study of regulatory T cells in long-lasting Graves disease. The authors built TCR beta libraries using iRepertoire HTBI primers and Arm-PCR of CDR3 regions. Each CDR3 protein gets one entry after TCRdb re-called the multiplex PCR reads with MiXCR. The sample holds a few hundred thousand distinct CDR3 sequences, roughly 20% seen once. The sample's time point: persistent/refractory GD, antithyroid drugs over 5 years with positive TRAb. Making the TCR library involved RNA that had been extracted from PBMCs. This sample comprised peripheral blood mononuclear cells (PBMCs), obtained when the disease was refractory, from a patient treated with antithyroid drugs. The source of these receptors is a woman aged 40 to 50 with Graves disease.

The V and J genes are TRBV27 and TRBJ2-1; TRBD2 agrees at 7 bases. The CDR3 extends over 16 amino acids. Per the germline V gene, CDR1 is MNHEY and CDR2 is SMNVEV (reference sequence). V shed 2 bases, J shed 1 base, and the junction held 5 bases outside the gene matches. Written as DNA, the CDR3 is TGTGCCAGCAGTTTACTTAGCGGGCGTTCCTACAATGAGCAGTTCTTC. Translation: CASSLLSGRSYNEQFF.

This clonotype was counted at least ten times. V and J are TRBV7-3 and TRBJ2-5; 7 positions agree with TRBD1. Germline CDR1 and CDR2: SGHTA and FQGTGA. V was clipped by 5 bases and J by 4 bases; unmatched bases: 7. This CDR3 has 14 amino acids. As DNA, the CDR3 is TGTGCCAGCAGCCCACAGGGGTTTGGAGAGACCCAGTACTTC. It is translated as CASSPQGFGETQYF.

This clonotype was counted a few times. Germline and junction disagree at one end, which may indicate a read error. This rearrangement joins TRBV12-3 or TRBV12-4 to TRBJ2-5, with 7 bases fitting TRBD2. This CDR3 comprises 13 residues. CDR3: CASRLGTIGAQYF. Here the CDR3 DNA reads TGTGCCAGCAGGTTAGGGACTATTGGGGCCCAGTACTTC.

The table lists this clonotype with many counts. The V and J genes are TRBV28 and TRBJ1-6; 9 positions match TRBD1. V was clipped by 6 bases and J by 10 bases; unmatched bases: 10. This CDR3 spans 15 amino acids. Germline V CDR1 and CDR2: MDHEN, SYDVKM. CDR3 region: CASSSRTGANSPLHF. For the CDR3, the DNA is TGTGCCAGCAGCTCCCGGACAGGGGCCAACTCACCCCTCCACTTT.

A few counts support this clonotype. The chain uses TRBV29-1 and TRBJ2-7; a possible D gene is TRBD1 (6 bases). The length of the CDR3 is 12 residues. V gave up 6 bases and J gave up 0 bases, with 9 bases separating them. Germline values: CDR1 SQVTM, CDR2 ANQGSEA. The DNA for the CDR3 is TGCAGCGTAACAGGGAGCTCCTACGAGCAGTACTTC. Amino acids: CSVTGSSYEQYF.

This clonotype has at least ten counts. V gene TRBV7-2 combines with J gene TRBJ2-7; 7 positions match TRBD2. Germline loops: CDR1 SGHTA, CDR2 FQGNSA. The V gene end was trimmed by 7 bases and the J gene end by 2 bases; junction bases not matched to a gene: 8. This CDR3 comprises 14 residues. CDR3: CASTPQRETYEQYF. CDR3 bases: TGTGCCAGCACCCCTCAGCGGGAAACCTACGAGCAGTACTTC.

This clonotype occurred a few times. This chain joins TRBV6-2 or TRBV6-3 and TRBJ1-6; D is unresolved. The ends were cut back, 5 bases at V and 8 bases at J, with 7 bases in the middle. The CDR3 contains 12 residues. CDR1 is MNHEY, CDR2 SVGEGT, per germline. The CDR3: CASSTNDSPLHF. CDR3 bases: TGTGCCAGCAGTACCAATGATTCACCCCTCCACTTT.

This clonotype was seen more than once but under ten times. V and J are TRBV11-2 and TRBJ2-7, with D unresolved. There are 12 residues in the CDR3. Per germline, CDR1 SGHAT and CDR2 FQNNGV. Trimming removed 8 bases at V and 6 bases at J, with 14 bases between. The CDR3 nucleotides are TGTGCCAGCGCTCGCAGCACCGGCGAGCAGTACTTC. It is translated as CASARSTGEQYF.

The CDR3 loop reads CASSLGGLVSLEQYF. CDR3 sequence (DNA): TGTGCCAGCAGCCTCGGCGGTCTAGTGAGCCTGGAGCAGTACTTC. The V call is TRBV11-2, the J call TRBJ2-7, with no clear D. V was shortened by 5 bases and J by 7 bases, with 21 bases between the two germline ends. The CDR3 consists of 15 residues. CDR1 and CDR2 (germline): SGHAT, FQNNGV.

This clonotype was counted at least ten times. The CDR3 here is CASGGTGALFF. CDR3 bases: TGTGCCAGTGGGGGGACAGGGGCTTTGTTTTTT. The chain has TRBV2 and TRBJ1-4, with 10 bases fitting TRBD1. Germline values: CDR1 SNHLY, CDR2 FYNNEI. V lost 9 bases and J lost 15; bases outside the gene matches: 7. This CDR3 comprises 11 residues.

This clonotype was seen a few times. The rearrangement links TRBV2 to TRBJ2-3, with 8 bases fitting TRBD2. The CDR3 contains 13 residues. The junction had 2 bases not matched to a gene; V was cut back by 7 bases and J by 2 bases. Germline-derived CDR1 and CDR2 are SNHLY and FYNNEI. The CDR3 nucleotides are TGTGCCAGCACTAGCGGGCCCACAGATACGCAGTATTTT. Encoded protein: CASTSGPTDTQYF. Full variable domain (rest looked up from reference TRBV2 and TRBJ2-3): EPEVTQTPSHQVTQMGQEVILRCVPISNHLYFYWYRQILGQKVEFLVSFYNNEISEKSEIFDDQFSVERPDGSNFTLKIRSTKLEDSAMYFCASTSGPTDTQYFGPGTRLTVL.

V is TRBV2 and J is TRBJ2-3, with TRBD2 as a possible D gene (6 bases). This CDR3 has 22 amino acids. V gave up 6 bases and J gave up 5 bases, with 39 bases separating them. Germline CDR1 SNHLY, CDR2 FYNNEI. CDR3 DNA sequence: TGTGCCAGCAGGGCTTTCGGGGGTCCCTCTGGGTCTACTAATTGGGGCAGAGATACGCAGTATTTT. Amino acid sequence: CASRAFGGPSGSTNWGRDTQYF.

The sample holds many counts of this clonotype. The chain employs TRBV12-3 or TRBV12-4 and TRBJ1-2; 7 positions agree with TRBD1. The J segment lost 7 bases and the V segment lost 3 bases, leaving 8 bases of the junction unmatched. The CDR3 totals 14 residues. For the CDR3, the DNA is TGTGCCAGCAGTTTCAACAGGGGTTCTCCTGGCTACACCTTC. Residues: CASSFNRGSPGYTF.